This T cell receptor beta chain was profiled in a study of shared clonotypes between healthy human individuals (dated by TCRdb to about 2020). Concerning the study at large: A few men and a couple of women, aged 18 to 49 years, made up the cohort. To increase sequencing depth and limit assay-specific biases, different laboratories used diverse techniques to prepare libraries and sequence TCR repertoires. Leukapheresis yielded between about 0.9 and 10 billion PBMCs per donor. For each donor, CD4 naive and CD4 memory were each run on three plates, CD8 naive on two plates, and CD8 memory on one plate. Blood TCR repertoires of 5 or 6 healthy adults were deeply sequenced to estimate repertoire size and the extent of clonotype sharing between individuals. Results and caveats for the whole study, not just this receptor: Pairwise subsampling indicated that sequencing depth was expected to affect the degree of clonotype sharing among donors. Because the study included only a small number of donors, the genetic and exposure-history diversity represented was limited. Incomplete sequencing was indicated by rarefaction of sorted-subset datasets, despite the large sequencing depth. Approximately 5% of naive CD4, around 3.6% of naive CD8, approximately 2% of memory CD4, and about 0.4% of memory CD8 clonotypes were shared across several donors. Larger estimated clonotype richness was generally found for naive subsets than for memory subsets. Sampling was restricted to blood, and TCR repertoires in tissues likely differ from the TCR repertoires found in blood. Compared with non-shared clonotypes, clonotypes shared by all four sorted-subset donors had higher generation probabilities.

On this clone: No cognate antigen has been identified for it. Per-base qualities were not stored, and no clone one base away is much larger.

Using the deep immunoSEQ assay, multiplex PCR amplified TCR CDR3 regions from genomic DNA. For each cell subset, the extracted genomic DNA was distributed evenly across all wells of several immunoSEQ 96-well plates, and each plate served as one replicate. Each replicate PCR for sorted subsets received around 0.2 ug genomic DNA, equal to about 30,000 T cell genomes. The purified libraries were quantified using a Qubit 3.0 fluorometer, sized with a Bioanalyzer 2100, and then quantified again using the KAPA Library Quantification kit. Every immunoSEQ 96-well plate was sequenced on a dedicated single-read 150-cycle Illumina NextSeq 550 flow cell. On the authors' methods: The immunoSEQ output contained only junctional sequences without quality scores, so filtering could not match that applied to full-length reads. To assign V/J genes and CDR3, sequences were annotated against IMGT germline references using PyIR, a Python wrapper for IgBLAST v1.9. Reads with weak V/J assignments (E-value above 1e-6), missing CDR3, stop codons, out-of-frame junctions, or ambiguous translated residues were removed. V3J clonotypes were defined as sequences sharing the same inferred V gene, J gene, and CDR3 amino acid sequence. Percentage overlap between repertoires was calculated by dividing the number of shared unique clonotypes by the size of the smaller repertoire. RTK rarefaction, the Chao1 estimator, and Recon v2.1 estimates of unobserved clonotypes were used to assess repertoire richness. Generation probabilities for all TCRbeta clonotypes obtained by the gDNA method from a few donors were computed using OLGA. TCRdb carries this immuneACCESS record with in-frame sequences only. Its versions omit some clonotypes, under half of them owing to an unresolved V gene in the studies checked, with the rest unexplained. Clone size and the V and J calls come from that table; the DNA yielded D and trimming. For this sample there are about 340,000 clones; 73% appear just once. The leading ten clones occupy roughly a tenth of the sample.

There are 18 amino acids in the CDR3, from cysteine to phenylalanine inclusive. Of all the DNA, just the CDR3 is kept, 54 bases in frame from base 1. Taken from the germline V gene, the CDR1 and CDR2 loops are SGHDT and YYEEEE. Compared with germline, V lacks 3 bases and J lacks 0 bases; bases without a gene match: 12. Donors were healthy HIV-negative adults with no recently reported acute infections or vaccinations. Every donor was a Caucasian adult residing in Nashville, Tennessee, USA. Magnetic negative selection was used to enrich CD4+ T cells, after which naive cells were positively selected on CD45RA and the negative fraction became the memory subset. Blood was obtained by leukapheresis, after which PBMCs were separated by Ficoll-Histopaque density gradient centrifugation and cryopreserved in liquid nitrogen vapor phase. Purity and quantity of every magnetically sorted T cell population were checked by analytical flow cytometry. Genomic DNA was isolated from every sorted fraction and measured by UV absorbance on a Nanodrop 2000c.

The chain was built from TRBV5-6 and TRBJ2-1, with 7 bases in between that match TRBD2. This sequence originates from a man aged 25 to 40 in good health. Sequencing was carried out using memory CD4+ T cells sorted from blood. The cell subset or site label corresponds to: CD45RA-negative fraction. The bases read TGTGCCAGCAGCTCTTACTCTAAGGGCGGGAGCTCCTACAATGAGCAGTTCTTC. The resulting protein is CASSSYSKGGSSYNEQFF.